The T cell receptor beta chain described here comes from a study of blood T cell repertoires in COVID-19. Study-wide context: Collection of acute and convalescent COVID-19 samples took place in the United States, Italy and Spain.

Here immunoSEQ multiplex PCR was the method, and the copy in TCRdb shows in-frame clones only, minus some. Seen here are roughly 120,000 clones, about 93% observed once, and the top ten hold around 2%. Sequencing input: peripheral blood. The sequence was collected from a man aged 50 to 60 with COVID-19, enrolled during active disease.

The CDR3 is CASSLEGLVTNVLTF. For the CDR3, the DNA is TGTGCCAGCAGCTTGGAGGGGCTAGTAACCAACGTCCTGACTTTC. The gene calls are TRBV5-8 and TRBJ2-6, with D possibly matching TRBD1 (5 bases). V dropped 0 bases and J dropped 8 bases, with 12 bases sitting between them. CDR3 size: 15 residues. Germline assignment: CDR1 SGHTS and CDR2 YDEGEE.